The entry that follows covers one TCR beta chain sequence. The CDR3 sequence is 13 residues long. Per germline, CDR1 SNHLY and CDR2 FYNNEI. This record comes from a study of blood T cell repertoires in COVID-19. Study context: Italy, Spain and the United States were the sources of the convalescent and acute COVID-19 samples. In each case, the material was cDNA or gDNA derived from T cells, B-cell-depleted T cells, or PBMCs.

In the study's own analysis: Nucleated cell number was recorded as an estimate derived from reference gene primer amplification. The repertoire was sequenced with immunoSEQ multiplex PCR; TCRdb's copy has only in-frame clones and lacks some. V, J and clone size are taken as reported in that table, and D and trimming were inferred from the DNA itself. The table shows 28,000 or so clones, with just over 85% occurring only once. The source is a human donor in a cohort sampled during active COVID-19. The source material was peripheral blood. The V and J genes are TRBV2 and TRBJ2-5; D gene ambiguous. The CDR3 here is CAINDHLSETQYF. The CDR3 DNA reads TGTGCTATCAACGATCACCTGAGTGAGACCCAGTACTTC.